This is a list of T cell receptor beta chains from one sample in a study of T-cell memory formation after mild COVID-19. TCRdb reprocessed the 5' RACE reads with MiXCR, giving one entry per CDR3 protein. The sample records fewer than 650,000 distinct CDR3 sequences, less than 25% being singletons. Sequenced: PBMCs or a T cell subset sorted from them (not recorded which). These receptors came from an adult woman who had mild COVID-19 (a few samples of this study predate the infection). Cell type and time point are not known. The CDR3 runs from the conserved cysteine through the conserved F or W. The D gene is left open where the match is weak. Clone size is not always given. Where it is, it says once, few, many or a class for expanded clones.

TRBV4-2,many,TRBD1,TRBJ1-5,TGTGCCAGCAGCCAAGACTACCAGGGGGTCTATAGCAATCAGCCCCAGCATTTT,CASSQDYQGVYSNQPQHF
TRBV12-3/TRBV12-4,few,TRBD2,TRBJ2-5,TGTGCCAGCAGTCAGACTAGCGCCCGGGAGACCCAGTACTTC,CASSQTSARETQYF
TRBV4-2,many,TRBD2,TRBJ2-3,TGTGCCAGCAGCCAAGATCGCGGCGGGGGGGCAGCTACGCAGTATTTT,CASSQDRGGGAATQYF
TRBV21-1,.,.,TRBJ1-1,TGTGCCAGCAGCAAAGAGGATTATACAGGGGCGGGGAACACTGAAGCTTTCTTT,CASSKEDYTGAGNTEAFF
TRBV27,many,TRBD2,TRBJ2-1,TGTGCCAGCAGCTTAAGGCTAGCGGGAGACAATGAGCAGTTCTTC,CASSLRLAGDNEQFF
TRBV4-2,.,.,TRBJ1-1,TGTGCCAGCAGCCAAGTGGTGCTGGGTGTCCCAGTACGGAACACTGAAGCTTTCTTT,CASSQVVLGVPVRNTEAFF
TRBV7-2,few,.,TRBJ1-1,TGTGCCAGCAGCTTATCGCGGGGCTGGGACACTGAAGCTTTCTTT,CASSLSRGWDTEAFF
TRBV10-3,few,.,TRBJ2-7,TGTGCCATCAGTTTCAACAGGGACTACGAGCAGTACTTC,CAISFNRDYEQYF
TRBV6-5,once,.,TRBJ2-6,TGTGCCAGCAGGGTCGGACGGATCTCTGGGGCCAACGTCCTGACTTTC,CASRVGRISGANVLTF
TRBV4-1,.,.,TRBJ1-1,TGCGCCAGCAGCCCTGGGGCAATGAACACTGAAGCTTTCTTT,CASSPGAMNTEAFF
TRBV15,many,.,TRBJ2-2,TGTGCCACCCGTTGGGACACCGGGGAGCTGTTTTTT,CATRWDTGELFF
TRBV20-1,few,TRBD2,TRBJ2-1,TGCAGTGCTAGGGGGACTAGCGAATACAATGAGCAGTTCTTC,CSARGTSEYNEQFF
TRBV6-2/TRBV6-3,few,TRBD2,TRBJ2-1,TGTGCCAGCAGCCCCAAGCGGGAGGACTCCTACAATGAGCAGTTCTTC,CASSPKREDSYNEQFF